These 15 T cell receptor beta chains were all obtained from the same sample, sequenced in a study of graft-versus-host responses after intestinal transplantation (dated by TCRdb to about 2021). Library preparation used the immunoSEQ multiplex PCR assay. TCRdb provides this immuneACCESS table in a form limited to in-frame rearrangements. Some clones are lacking; in checked studies, under half of them reflect an unresolved V gene, and why the rest are absent is not known. In all, the sample holds some 85,000 clones, and around 90% of those were seen once. About 0.44% of the sample lies in the top ten. What these receptors recognize is not known. The time point label here, explained by the study, means: cells obtained before transplantation from donor or recipient. The sequencing here drew on unstimulated CD8+ T cells sorted from spleen or lymph node cells, taken before transplant. The receptors were sampled from a human donor who was the organ donor for an intestinal transplant.

The rearrangement joins TRBV7-9 to TRBJ2-5; perhaps TRBD2 as D (5 bases). CDR1 SEHNR and CDR2 FQNEAQ come from the germline V gene (reference sequence). Trimming stripped 4 bases from V and 5 bases from J, with 8 bases between. This CDR3 contains 12 residues. CDR3 region: CASSSPGETQYF. In nucleotides, the CDR3 is TGTGCCAGCAGCTCCCCGGGGGAGACCCAGTACTTC.

The rearrangement uses TRBV10-3 and TRBJ2-7; TRBD2 matches at 14 bases. Germline loops: CDR1 ENHRY, CDR2 SYGVKD. This CDR3 region has 15 residues. V shed 7 bases and J 4 bases; nucleotides not matched to a gene: 6. CDR3 region: CAITPGLAGVYEQYF. The CDR3 bases are TGTGCCATCACCCCGGGACTAGCGGGGGTTTACGAGCAGTACTTC.

This clone has just one count. J is TRBJ2-1 and V is TRBV7-9, with 10 nucleotides matching TRBD1. The length of the CDR3 is 15 residues. V dropped 5 bases and J dropped 2; count of bases not matched to a gene: 3. The germline gives CDR1 SEHNR, CDR2 FQNEAQ (reference sequence). For the CDR3, the DNA is TGTGCCAGCAGCCCCGGGACAGGGGCCTACAATGAGCAGTTCTTC. This gives the protein CASSPGTGAYNEQFF.

The V call is TRBV29-1, the J call TRBJ2-7; 8 bases align to TRBD2. Trimming at V came to 6 bases and at J to 2 bases, leaving 6 bases not matched to a gene. The CDR3 totals 13 residues. Germline V CDR1 and CDR2: SQVTM, ANQGSEA. In nucleotides, the CDR3 is TGCAGCGTAAGCGGGGGCCTAACCTACGAGCAGTACTTC. Amino acid sequence: CSVSGGLTYEQYF.

The chain joins TRBV11-2 to TRBJ1-2; 7 nucleotides match TRBD1. The CDR3 covers 14 residues. In germline, CDR1 is SGHAT, CDR2 FQNNGV. V gave up 4 bases and J gave up 6 bases; unmatched junction bases: 8. CDR3 in amino acids: CASSWGQLLDGYTF. In DNA form, the CDR3 reads TGTGCCAGCAGCTGGGGACAGCTACTTGATGGCTACACCTTC.

This clone was seen a single time. The gene calls are TRBV11-2 and TRBJ1-1, with D tentatively TRBD1 (5 bases). The CDR3 totals 13 residues. CDR1 SGHAT and CDR2 FQNNGV come from the germline V gene. V lost 1 base, J lost 11 bases, and 14 bases lay in between. The CDR3 loop is CASSLGAGAEAFF. CDR3 coding DNA: TGTGCCAGCAGCTTAGGTGCTGGGGCAGAGGCTTTCTTT.

This CDR3 reads CASPAGFDGTGNTIYF. For the CDR3, the DNA is TGTGCCAGCCCGGCAGGATTCGATGGCACTGGAAACACCATATATTTT. The genes are TRBV2 and TRBJ1-3; unclear D gene. From germline, CDR1 is SNHLY and CDR2 FYNNEI. Trimming stripped 8 bases from V and 2 bases from J, with 19 bases between. The CDR3 spans 16 residues.

This clone showed up just once. This rearrangement joins TRBV4-2 to TRBJ2-7; 8 bases align to TRBD2. Trimming took 1 base from V and 3 from J; bases not matched to a gene: 8. The CDR3 is 16 residues long. Germline CDR1 is LGHNA and CDR2 is YNFKEQ. This chain's CDR3 is CASSQGDSGVFYEQYF. The DNA of the CDR3 is TGTGCCAGCAGCCAAGGGGATAGCGGGGTTTTCTACGAGCAGTACTTC.

The CDR3 DNA is TGTGCCAGCAGTTTAAATGGAGCTGGAAACACCATATATTTT. It codes for CASSLNGAGNTIYF. This chain connects TRBV27 to TRBJ1-3; D remains ambiguous. Germline loops: CDR1 MNHEY, CDR2 SMNVEV (reference sequence). The V and J ends lost 2 bases and 2 bases respectively, with 7 bases between them. The CDR3 sequence is 14 residues long.

The rearrangement links TRBV7-9 to TRBJ1-2, with TRBD1 matching 7 bases. The trim removed 1 base at V and 3 bases at J, leaving 5 bases unmatched. Germline V gene sequence: CDR1 SEHNR, CDR2 FQNEAQ (reference sequence). The length of the CDR3 is 15 residues. The CDR3 DNA reads as TGTGCCAGCAGCTTAGACAGGGGTGGGGACTATGGCTACACCTTC. Encoded protein: CASSLDRGGDYGYTF. The whole variable domain, filled in from reference TRBV7-9 and TRBJ1-2, reads DTGVSQNPRHKITKRGQNVTFRCDPISEHNRLYWYRQTLGQGPEFLTYFQNEAQLEKSRLLSDRFSAERPKGSFSTLEIQRTEQGDSAMYLCASSLDRGGDYGYTFGSGTRLTVV.

The rearrangement joins TRBV7-2 to TRBJ2-3, with 10 nucleotides matching TRBD2. The CDR3 has 19 amino acids. From germline, CDR1 is SGHTA and CDR2 FQGNSA. J gave up 1 base and V 1 base, and 11 bases lay outside the gene matches. CDR3 loop: CASSLDWEPGLAGTDTQYF. The CDR3, as DNA: TGTGCCAGCAGCTTAGACTGGGAGCCCGGACTAGCGGGCACAGATACGCAGTATTTT.

The chain is built from TRBV7-2 and TRBJ2-1; D gene uncertain. In germline, CDR1 is SGHTA, CDR2 FQGNSA. V was shortened by 3 bases and J by 9 bases, with 3 bases between the two germline ends. The CDR3 is 10 residues long. Here the CDR3 reads CASSLSEQFF. Here the CDR3 DNA reads TGTGCCAGCAGCTTGAGTGAGCAGTTCTTC.

DNA of the CDR3: TGTGCCAGCAGTGCCGGACTACCCAACACCGGGGAGCTGTTTTTT. Amino acids: CASSAGLPNTGELFF. The chain has TRBV6-5 and TRBJ2-2, with D possibly being TRBD2 (6 bases). The V end was cut by 5 bases, the J end by 2 bases, with 12 bases between. Per the germline V gene, CDR1 is MNHEY and CDR2 is SVGAGI. The CDR3 is 15 amino acids.

The chain combines TRBV12-5 with TRBJ2-7; 7 bases map to TRBD2. V trimming: 7 bases; J trimming: 7 bases; junction bases outside the gene matches: 4. CDR3 length: 11 amino acids. CDR1 and CDR2 from the germline V gene are LGHNT and FRNRAP. Here the CDR3 reads CASEWGGEQYF. The CDR3 coding sequence is TGTGCTAGTGAATGGGGGGGGGAGCAGTACTTC.

The rearrangement links TRBV4-1 to TRBJ2-7, with a tentative D call TRBD2 (7 bases). V was cut by 5 bases and J by 0 bases, with 17 bases left in between. Per the germline V gene, CDR1 is MGHRA and CDR2 is YSYEKL. This CDR3 region has 16 residues. The CDR3 loop reads CASSSSGGQSSYEQYF. The CDR3 region has the DNA TGCGCCAGCAGCTCCTCGGGGGGCCAAAGCTCCTACGAGCAGTACTTC.